These 30 T cell receptor beta chains were sequenced from one sample in a study of identical twins. TCRdb independently ran MiXCR on the 5' RACE reads; one entry per CDR3 protein. Of around 650,000 distinct CDR3 sequences in the sample, roughly 7.2% are singletons; the top ten hold roughly 1.6%. The data also belong to a second study, concerning yellow fever vaccine responses in identical twins.

The sample consisted of PBMCs. All receptors derive from a young woman in good health.

The genes are TRBV3-1 and TRBJ2-1, with 8 bases identical to TRBD1. Germline CDR1 LGHDT, CDR2 YNNKEL (reference sequence). This CDR3 spans 17 amino acids. The trim removed 1 base at V and 11 bases at J, leaving 16 bases unmatched. The CDR3 loop reads CASSQVGQGPPPPKQFF. The CDR3 DNA reads TGTGCCAGCAGCCAAGTCGGACAGGGCCCCCCCCCACCAAAGCAGTTCTTC.

This clonotype was seen repeatedly, ten times or more. The rearrangement joins TRBV7-2 to TRBJ2-2; 9 bases align to TRBD2. In germline, CDR1 is SGHTA, CDR2 FQGNSA. Trimming removed 5 bases from V and 7 bases from J; junction bases left unmatched: 11. The CDR3 is made up of 16 amino acids. The CDR3 DNA reads TGTGCCAGCAGCCCTACATCTAGCGGGATGGTCGGGGAGCTGTTTTTT. Translated: CASSPTSSGMVGELFF.

This clonotype was counted at least ten times. CDR3 in amino acids: CSARTPPGQINSPLHF. The CDR3 DNA reads as TGCAGTGCTAGAACCCCTCCGGGACAGATTAATTCACCCCTCCACTTT. V gene TRBV20-1 combines with J gene TRBJ1-6, with TRBD1 matching 7 bases. Germline V gives CDR1 DFQATT, CDR2 SNEGSKA (reference sequence). Trimming took 2 bases from V and 6 from J; bases not matched to a gene: 10. CDR3 size: 16 residues.

The chain has TRBV6-5 and TRBJ2-2; TRBD2 agrees at 7 bases. V shed 0 bases and J 3 bases; nucleotides not matched to a gene: 4. This CDR3 has 16 amino acids. CDR1 MNHEY and CDR2 SVGAGI come from the germline V gene. The CDR3 region has the DNA TGTGCCAGCAGTTACTCGCCTAGCGGTTACACCGGGGAGCTGTTTTTT. Protein: CASSYSPSGYTGELFF.

This clonotype was counted only a few times. The chain uses TRBV12-3 or TRBV12-4 and TRBJ2-5; TRBD2 matches at 8 bases. This CDR3 comprises 15 residues. V gave up 3 bases and J gave up 2 bases; unmatched junction bases: 5. In DNA form, the CDR3 reads TGTGCCAGCAGTTTGGCTAGCGGGCGACAAGAGACCCAGTACTTC. Amino acid sequence: CASSLASGRQETQYF.

The chain employs TRBV6-5 and TRBJ2-7, with unresolved D. The germline gives CDR1 MNHEY, CDR2 SVGAGI. The CDR3 covers 14 residues. V lost 4 bases and J lost 3, with 13 bases in between. The CDR3 nucleotides are TGTGCCAGCAGTTCCCGTAAGAAACACTACGAGCAGTACGTC. This sequence encodes CASSSRKKHYEQYV.

This clonotype has more than one count but fewer than ten. This chain connects TRBV10-3 to TRBJ2-7; no clear D. This CDR3 is built from 14 residues. Looked up from germline, CDR1 is ENHRY and CDR2 is SYGVKD. V dropped 0 bases and J dropped 4 bases, with 10 bases sitting between them. Here the CDR3 reads CAISESTSVYEQYV. CDR3 nucleotide sequence: TGTGCCATCAGTGAGTCGACCTCCGTGTACGAGCAGTACGTC.

This clonotype was detected only a few times. The chain links TRBV11-2 to TRBJ1-4; the match to TRBD1 covers 8 bases. In germline, CDR1 is SGHAT, CDR2 FQNNGV. This CDR3 contains 15 residues. V lost 0 bases and J lost 7; bases outside the gene matches: 4. The CDR3 protein is CASSLEQGAREKLFF. For the CDR3, the DNA is TGTGCCAGCAGCTTAGAGCAGGGGGCCCGTGAAAAACTGTTTTTT.

This chain connects TRBV5-6 to TRBJ2-1; 11 bases map to TRBD2. From germline, CDR1 is SGHDT and CDR2 YYEEEE. V lost 2 bases to trimming and J lost 7 bases; unmatched junction nucleotides: 8. This CDR3 region has 16 residues. The CDR3 DNA follows: TGTGCCAGCAGCTTTTTAGCGGGAGGGACACGGAATGAGCAGTTCTTC. The encoded protein is CASSFLAGGTRNEQFF.

The CDR3 nucleotides read TGTGCCAGCCGCGCGGGGAGGGGCGAGCAGTACTTC. Its translation is CASRAGRGEQYF. The chain combines TRBV6-6 with TRBJ2-7, with 7 bases lining up with TRBD2. Germline CDR1 and CDR2: MNHNY and SVGAGI (reference sequence). V dropped 8 bases and J dropped 6; count of bases not matched to a gene: 7. The CDR3 has 12 amino acids.

This chain joins TRBV6-5 and TRBJ1-2, with D possibly matching TRBD1 (5 bases). From germline, CDR1 is MNHEY and CDR2 SVGAGI. V shed 5 bases and J shed 7 bases, with 17 bases lying between them. This CDR3 contains 14 residues. This chain's CDR3 is CASSPSVSGGGYTF. The CDR3 DNA sequence: TGTGCCAGCAGTCCCTCGGTCTCCGGGGGTGGCTACACCTTC.

This clonotype came up a few times. The V and J genes are TRBV29-1 and TRBJ2-7; D might be TRBD1 or TRBD2, each matching 5 bases. Trimming stripped 2 bases from V and 7 bases from J, with 9 bases between. The germline CDR1 and CDR2 sequences are SQVTM and ANQGSEA. This CDR3 spans 11 amino acids. CDR3 bases: TGCAGCGTTGAATCGTGGGGGGAGCAGTACTTC. It translates to CSVESWGEQYF.

Only a few counts were recorded for this clonotype. The genes are TRBV24-1 and TRBJ1-2; tentative D call: TRBD1 (6 bases). CDR1 is KGHDR, CDR2 SFDVKD, per germline. CDR3 length equals 14 residues. V was shortened by 6 bases and J by 7 bases, with 17 bases between the two germline ends. The CDR3 DNA reads as TGTGCCACCAGTTCCGATACGAGGGGGGGTGGCTACACCTTC. Translated: CATSSDTRGGGYTF.

This clonotype was counted between two and nine times. The CDR3 is CASSRGPGRDEQFF. The CDR3 region has the DNA TGTGCCAGCAGCCGCGGACCGGGCCGCGATGAGCAGTTCTTC. The rearrangement links TRBV28 to TRBJ2-1; D gene ambiguous. Trimming cost V 6 bases and J 8 bases, with 17 bases left between them. The CDR3 spans 14 residues. Germline CDR1 and CDR2: MDHEN and SYDVKM.

The chain joins TRBV5-1 to TRBJ2-3, with 9 nucleotides matching TRBD2. The CDR3 runs to 17 residues. Germline CDR1 and CDR2: SGHRS and YFSETQ. J gave up 2 bases and V 4 bases, and 11 bases lay outside the gene matches. CDR3 sequence: CASSPRVLAGVTDTQYF. The CDR3 DNA follows: TGCGCCAGCAGCCCCCGGGTGTTAGCGGGGGTCACAGATACGCAGTATTTT. The whole variable domain, filled in from reference TRBV5-1 and TRBJ2-3, reads KAGVTQTPRYLIKTRGQQVTLSCSPISGHRSVSWYQQTPGQGLQFLFEYFSETQRNKGNFPGRFSGRQFSNSRSEMNVSTLELGDSALYLCASSPRVLAGVTDTQYFGPGTRLTVL.

In regard to this clonotype: A single base separates this from a much larger clone, so it may be a read error. This chain uses TRBV14 with TRBJ2-3; D may match TRBD1 or TRBD2 (5 bases each). V dropped 1 base and J dropped 4 bases, with 9 bases sitting between them. There are 14 residues in the CDR3. Germline CDR1 and CDR2: SGHDN and FVKESK. The CDR3 spells CASSQVRGSDTQYF. CDR3 coding DNA: TGTGCCAGCAGCCAAGTTCGGGGCTCAGATACGCAGTATTTT.

This clonotype was seen at least ten times. The V call is TRBV29-1, the J call TRBJ2-2, with D possibly TRBD1 on 6 matching bases. Germline-derived CDR1 and CDR2 are SQVTM and ANQGSEA. The CDR3 spans 16 residues. The V end was cut by 0 bases, the J end by 2 bases, with 13 bases between. This chain's CDR3 is CSVEEGNRANTGELFF. Here the CDR3 DNA reads TGCAGCGTTGAAGAAGGGAACAGGGCAAACACCGGGGAGCTGTTTTTT.

The sample holds a few counts of this clonotype. The rearrangement joins TRBV7-8 to TRBJ2-3; 11 nucleotides match TRBD2. The germline V gene encodes CDR1 SGHVS and CDR2 FQNEAQ. This CDR3 comprises 18 residues. V shed 2 bases and J 3 bases; nucleotides not matched to a gene: 10. The CDR3 region has the DNA TGTGCCAGCAGCTTATCGGGACTAGCGGACCGGAGGACAGATACGCAGTATTTT. The encoded protein is CASSLSGLADRRTDTQYF.

The rearrangement uses TRBV12-3 or TRBV12-4 and TRBJ2-3; D may be TRBD1 or TRBD2 (5 bases each). Trimming shortened V by 7 bases and J by 3 bases, and 23 bases separated the two germline ends. The CDR3 is 17 residues long. The CDR3 loop reads CASTQWGSRGVTDTQYF. The CDR3 DNA reads as TGTGCCAGCACCCAATGGGGAAGTAGGGGAGTTACAGATACGCAGTATTTT.

The chain carries TRBV5-5 and TRBJ1-2; no definite D call. V was pared by 1 base and J by 2 bases, with 9 bases between. In germline, CDR1 is SGHKS, CDR2 YYEKEE (reference sequence). This CDR3 has 14 residues. The CDR3, as DNA: TGTGCCAGCAGCTTGCATGGCAGCAACTATGGCTACACCTTC. Amino acids: CASSLHGSNYGYTF.

This clonotype was counted only a few times. V gene TRBV25-1 combines with J gene TRBJ1-2, with 8 bases matching TRBD1. V was clipped by 10 bases and J by 7 bases; unmatched bases: 5. CDR1 is MGHDK and CDR2 is SYGVNS in the germline V gene. The CDR3 has 11 amino acids. The CDR3 here is CATWTGPGYTF. For the CDR3, the DNA is TGTGCCACCTGGACAGGGCCTGGCTACACCTTC.

The chain joins TRBV15 to TRBJ2-7, with 7 nucleotides matching TRBD2. CDR1 and CDR2 from the germline V gene are LNHNV and YYDKDF (reference sequence). The CDR3 extends over 17 amino acids. Trimming at V came to 0 bases and at J to 4 bases, leaving 12 bases not matched to a gene. DNA of the CDR3: TGTGCCACCAGCAGAGACCTCCTAGCGGTAGAAAAATACGAGCAGTACTTC. Translating gives CATSRDLLAVEKYEQYF.

This clonotype was seen more than once but under ten times. The chain employs TRBV7-9 and TRBJ2-1; 7 positions match TRBD2. In germline, CDR1 is SEHNR, CDR2 FQNEAQ (reference sequence). V gave up 2 bases and J gave up 5 bases; unmatched junction bases: 6. The CDR3 spans 15 residues. CDR3 sequence (DNA): TGTGCCAGCAGCTTATTGGCTAGCGGAAACAATGAGCAGTTCTTC. Protein sequence: CASSLLASGNNEQFF.

This clonotype showed up many times. V gene TRBV10-3 combines with J gene TRBJ2-3, with 9 bases matching TRBD1. This CDR3 spans 16 amino acids. CDR1 ENHRY and CDR2 SYGVKD come from the germline V gene. The trim removed 8 bases at V and 1 base at J, leaving 10 bases unmatched. The CDR3 spells CAIGTGGPPRTDTQYF. In nucleotides, the CDR3 is TGTGCCATCGGAACAGGGGGCCCACCTCGCACAGATACGCAGTATTTT.

The rearrangement uses TRBV4-1 and TRBJ1-4, with D unresolved. CDR1 is MGHRA, CDR2 YSYEKL, per germline. CDR3 length equals 14 residues. Trimming shortened V by 0 bases and J by 7 bases, and 9 bases separated the two germline ends. The CDR3 nucleotides are TGCGCCAGCAGCCAAGAATGGGTTTCTGAAAAACTGTTTTTT. Protein sequence: CASSQEWVSEKLFF.

This clonotype was observed a few times. J is TRBJ2-1 and V is TRBV7-9; 8 bases align to TRBD2. This CDR3 is built from 17 residues. J was trimmed by 7 bases and V by 5 bases; bases with no gene match: 16. Germline V CDR1 and CDR2: SEHNR, FQNEAQ (reference sequence). CDR3 in DNA: TGTGCCAGCAGCGCCCGAGACCAGCGGGAGTTGGGAAATGAGCAGTTCTTC. Its translation: CASSARDQRELGNEQFF. Based on the CDR3 plus reference TRBV7-9 and TRBJ2-1, the full variable domain is DTGVSQNPRHKITKRGQNVTFRCDPISEHNRLYWYRQTLGQGPEFLTYFQNEAQLEKSRLLSDRFSAERPKGSFSTLEIQRTEQGDSAMYLCASSARDQRELGNEQFFGPGTRLTVL.

Many counts were recorded for this clonotype. The gene calls are TRBV10-3 and TRBJ1-3; D remains unclear. Germline V lookup: CDR1 ENHRY, CDR2 SYGVKD. The CDR3 sequence is 15 residues long. V lost 0 bases and J 2 bases, leaving 8 bases between the germline ends. The CDR3 DNA is TGTGCCATCAGTGAGTCCGGGATGACTGGAAACACCATATATTTT. The encoded protein is CAISESGMTGNTIYF.

This clonotype was seen ten or more times. The genes are TRBV12-3 or TRBV12-4 and TRBJ2-3; 11 bases align to TRBD2. The V and J ends lost 0 bases and 2 bases, in that order; junction bases with no gene match: 4. The CDR3 covers 17 residues. The chain's CDR3 is CASSLAGTSGLTDTQYF. The CDR3 DNA is TGTGCCAGCAGTTTAGCGGGGACTAGCGGACTCACAGATACGCAGTATTTT.

The rearrangement joins TRBV10-3 to TRBJ2-3; 15 nucleotides match TRBD2. This CDR3 is built from 16 residues. With 10 bases clipped from V and 0 bases from J, the junction kept 5 bases outside the gene matches. The germline V gene encodes CDR1 ENHRY and CDR2 SYGVKD. CDR3 bases: TGTGCCACCGGACTAGCGGGAGGGACTAGCACAGATACGCAGTATTTT. Translating gives CATGLAGGTSTDTQYF.

Many counts were recorded for this clonotype. Written as DNA, the CDR3 is TGTGCCAGCAGTTTCTCTCGGGACACTGAAGCTTTCTTT. Translated: CASSFSRDTEAFF. The rearrangement uses TRBV12-3 or TRBV12-4 and TRBJ1-1; D remains unclear. The CDR3 is 13 residues long. The ends were cut back, 3 bases at V and 3 bases at J, with 8 bases in the middle.